Detailed here is one T cell receptor beta chain. Its antigen is currently unknown. This specimen comes from a study of shared clonotypes between healthy human individuals. Whole-study context: A donor's plate count was three for CD4 naive and three for CD4 memory; CD8 naive had two and CD8 memory one.

General study points: Non-shared clonotypes had lower generation probabilities than clonotypes shared by all four sorted-subset donors.

The repertoire was sequenced with immunoSEQ multiplex PCR; TCRdb's copy has only in-frame clones and lacks some. The table includes more than 2 million clones, 90% to 95% detected once. The CD4+ fraction was divided into a CD45RA+ naive subset and a CD45RA-negative memory subset. The source is a man between 18 and 35 years old in good health. Sequencing input: naive CD4+ T cells sorted from blood. Subset denoted: CD45RA+ positively selected.

The CDR3 region has the DNA TGTGCCAGCAGCCGGGGCCACTACAATGAGCAGTTCTTC. Its translation is CASSRGHYNEQFF. The rearrangement joins TRBV7-9 to TRBJ2-1; the D gene could be TRBD1 or TRBD2 (5 bases each). Per germline, CDR1 SEHNR and CDR2 FQNEAQ (reference sequence). This CDR3 spans 13 amino acids. V lost 5 bases and J lost 3, with 8 bases in between.